A single T cell receptor (beta chain) is shown here with its context. The data derive from a study of immune evolution from preneoplasia to lung adenocarcinoma. The germline gives CDR1 SNHLY, CDR2 FYNNEI. The germline V and J ends were trimmed by 6 bases and 2 bases, with 17 bases remaining between them. The CDR3 covers 15 residues. The assay was immunoSEQ multiplex PCR, and TCRdb's table has in-frame clones only and misses some. The data show 5,000 or so clones, with about three quarters seen just once and over 9% held by the top ten. The chain uses TRBV2 and TRBJ2-7; D not resolved. Sequenced sample: FFPE lung adenocarcinoma in situ tissue. The sequence derives from a person aged 60-80 years with lung adenocarcinoma. The DNA of the CDR3 is TGTGCCAGCAGGACTCCGGGCCCCGCGGCCTACGAGCAGTACTTC. It is translated as CASRTPGPAAYEQYF.